The 22 T cell receptor beta chains below all came from one sample that was sequenced in a study of T cell responses to AZD1222 COVID-19 vaccine. The table came from immunoSEQ multiplex PCR; TCRdb's copy has only in-frame clones and leaves some out. The sample consists of 90,000 to 100,000 clones, about nine tenths of them appearing once. The sequencing used peripheral blood, collected 28 days after the second AZD1222 dose. All receptors derive from an adult who received the AZD1222 COVID-19 vaccine.

V is TRBV9 and J is TRBJ2-5; D is perhaps TRBD2 (5 bases). The CDR3 covers 17 residues. V gave up 2 bases and J gave up 4 bases, with 21 bases separating them. The germline V gene encodes CDR1 SGDLS and CDR2 YYNGEE. The CDR3 bases are TGTGCCAGCAGCGTGCCATGCGGTGGGCTAGCACGAGAGACCCAGTACTTC. This sequence encodes CASSVPCGGLARETQYF.

The rearrangement links TRBV29-1 to TRBJ2-5; 7 nucleotides line up with TRBD2. The germline CDR1 and CDR2 sequences are SQVTM and ANQGSEA. This CDR3 is 13 amino acids long. V was clipped by 7 bases and J by 4 bases; unmatched bases: 9. CDR3: CSAEGGWRETQYF. Written as DNA, the CDR3 is TGCAGCGCCGAGGGAGGGTGGAGAGAGACCCAGTACTTC.

This chain uses TRBV4-1 with TRBJ1-2; D remains unclear. The CDR3 has 15 residues. CDR1 and CDR2 (germline): MGHRA, YSYEKL. V lost 1 base and J 1 base, leaving 10 bases between the germline ends. Here the CDR3 reads CASSQVDRDNYGYTF. CDR3 bases: TGCGCCAGCAGCCAAGTGGATCGGGATAACTATGGCTACACCTTC.

The rearrangement links TRBV6-5 to TRBJ2-7; a possible D gene is TRBD2 (5 bases). The CDR3 is 12 amino acids. Trimming pared 10 bases from V and 5 bases from J, leaving 15 bases between. The germline V gene encodes CDR1 MNHEY and CDR2 SVGAGI. CDR3 coding DNA: TGTGCCACCTCCCGGGGTCGGAACGAGCAGTACTTC. Its translation: CATSRGRNEQYF.

This chain connects TRBV27 to TRBJ2-1; 9 bases agree with TRBD2. The CDR3 totals 12 residues. Unmatched junction bases numbered 1, after V lost 5 bases and J lost 8 bases. From germline, CDR1 is MNHEY and CDR2 SMNVEV (reference sequence). The CDR3 sequence is CASSRTSDEQFF. As DNA, the CDR3 is TGTGCCAGCAGTCGGACTAGCGATGAGCAGTTCTTC.

The chain has TRBV5-3 and TRBJ1-1; D uncertain. TRBV5-3 is treated as an ORF (open reading frame) with a function not yet certain. The CDR3 has 15 residues. Deletions cut 2 bases from V and 1 base from J, with 12 bases between. Here the CDR3 DNA reads TGTGCCAGAAGCTTTTTATGCCTATCGAACACTGAAGCTTTCTTT. This translates into CARSFLCLSNTEAFF.

V usage is TRBV28 and J usage is TRBJ1-2, with a possible D match to TRBD1 (5 bases). Trimming took 5 bases from V and 5 from J, leaving 15 bases between them. This CDR3 region has 14 residues. The germline V gene encodes CDR1 MDHEN and CDR2 SYDVKM. Here the CDR3 reads CASSRRDGLYGYTF. Here the CDR3 DNA reads TGTGCCAGCAGTCGCCGGGACGGACTTTATGGCTACACCTTC.

The genes are TRBV2 and TRBJ2-7, with 14 positions matching TRBD2. Germline V gene data show CDR1 as SNHLY and CDR2 as FYNNEI. The CDR3 consists of 18 residues. Losses at the gene ends were 7 bases for V and 3 bases for J; bases not matched to a gene: 14. DNA for the CDR3: TGTGCCAGCATCATCGCGAGACTAGCGGGAGGGTTTCTCTACGAGCAGTACTTC. It yields the protein CASIIARLAGGFLYEQYF.

The chain employs TRBV6-6 and TRBJ2-3, with 11 bases aligning to TRBD2. V shed 4 bases, J shed 0 bases, and the junction held 3 bases outside the gene matches. The V gene's germline CDR1 is MNHNY and CDR2 SVGAGI (reference sequence). The CDR3 covers 16 residues. In nucleotides, the CDR3 is TGTGCCAGCAGTTTCGGGACTAGCGGTAGCACAGATACGCAGTATTTT. It encodes CASSFGTSGSTDTQYF.

This clone was detected only a few times. This chain joins TRBV5-1 and TRBJ1-6; D gene uncertain. Trimming left V 3 bases short and J 10 bases short, with 17 bases between. The CDR3 contains 15 residues. Germline CDR1 is SGHRS and CDR2 is YFSETQ. The CDR3 sequence is CASSWTPGKGSPLHF. The CDR3 coding sequence is TGCGCCAGCAGCTGGACCCCTGGGAAGGGATCACCCCTCCACTTT.

The chain carries TRBV9 and TRBJ2-7; unclear D gene. V lost 0 bases, J lost 4 bases, and 14 bases lay in between. The CDR3 extends over 15 amino acids. Looked up from germline, CDR1 is SGDLS and CDR2 is YYNGEE. The chain's CDR3 is CASSVATGGVYEQYF. In DNA, the CDR3 is TGTGCCAGCAGCGTAGCTACGGGTGGGGTTTACGAGCAGTACTTC.

The chain combines TRBV5-1 with TRBJ2-5; 9 bases are a match to TRBD1. This CDR3 is 15 amino acids long. After removal of 4 bases from V and 4 bases from J, the junction contained 8 bases not matched to a gene. Germline CDR1 reads SGHRS; CDR2 reads YFSETQ. The chain's CDR3 is CASSESRTGVETQYF. Written as DNA, the CDR3 is TGCGCCAGCAGCGAAAGCAGGACAGGGGTAGAGACCCAGTACTTC.

The chain carries TRBV6-5 and TRBJ2-1, with 14 bases that match TRBD2. This CDR3 is built from 15 residues. The V segment lost 8 bases and the J segment 8 bases; nucleotides outside the gene matches: 8. CDR1 and CDR2 from the germline V gene are MNHEY and SVGAGI. The CDR3 region has the DNA TGTGCCAGCTCCCGGACTAGCGGGAGGTTTGATGAGCAGTTCTTC. Its translation is CASSRTSGRFDEQFF.

This rearrangement joins TRBV7-8 to TRBJ2-5; the D gene is possibly TRBD2 (6 bases). The germline V gene encodes CDR1 SGHVS and CDR2 FQNEAQ. The V end was cut by 7 bases, the J end by 4 bases, with 25 bases between. This CDR3 is built from 17 residues. The CDR3 reads CASKPSQGGVGRETQYF. DNA of the CDR3: TGTGCCAGCAAACCTAGCCAGGGCGGGGTTGGTAGAGAGACCCAGTACTTC.

The V gene is TRBV19, the J gene TRBJ2-1, with D hard to call. Between the trimmed V and J ends, which lost 4 bases and 0 bases, there was a span of 4 bases. Germline assignment: CDR1 LNHDA and CDR2 SQIVND (reference sequence). There are 13 residues in the CDR3. CDR3 region: CASSTGSYNEQFF. The CDR3 coding sequence is TGTGCCAGTAGTACGGGCTCCTACAATGAGCAGTTCTTC.

The V call is TRBV30, the J call TRBJ1-2; D is possibly TRBD1 (6 bases). Per germline, CDR1 GTSNPN and CDR2 SVGIG (reference sequence). This CDR3 is built from 16 residues. Trimming stripped 2 bases from V and 3 bases from J, with 19 bases between. The CDR3 protein is CAWSPGGRVSYYGYTF. CDR3 coding DNA: TGTGCCTGGAGTCCGGGGGGCCGCGTCTCCTACTATGGCTACACCTTC.

J is TRBJ2-7 and V is TRBV4-1; 11 bases agree with TRBD2. V shed 0 bases, J shed 9 bases, and the junction held 7 bases outside the gene matches. Per the germline V gene, CDR1 is MGHRA and CDR2 is YSYEKL. CDR3 size: 15 residues. The CDR3, as DNA: TGCGCCAGCAGCCAAGATGATGAGGGGACTAGCGGGCAGTACTTC. Translation: CASSQDDEGTSGQYF.

This chain links TRBV18 with TRBJ1-3; D might be TRBD1 (6 bases). In germline, CDR1 is KGHSH, CDR2 LQKENI. Trimming left V 6 bases short and J 1 base short, with 16 bases between. CDR3 length equals 16 residues. This chain's CDR3 is CASSPRTAGSGNTIYF. The CDR3 nucleotides read TGTGCCAGCTCCCCGCGGACAGCCGGATCTGGAAACACCATATATTTT.

Details on this clone: Other DNA sequences in the same sample also yield this CDR3. V usage is TRBV11-3 and J usage is TRBJ2-3; 15 bases agree with TRBD2. The CDR3 is 16 residues long. V shed 5 bases and J 3 bases; nucleotides not matched to a gene: 3. Germline CDR1 reads SGHNT; CDR2 reads YENEEA. CDR3 DNA: TGTGCCAGCAGCCCAGGGACTAGCGGGAGGACAGATACGCAGTATTTT. This gives the protein CASSPGTSGRTDTQYF.

This rearrangement joins TRBV16 to TRBJ2-4; D may match TRBD1 or TRBD2 (6 bases each). Germline V lookup: CDR1 KGHSY, CDR2 FQNENV. The CDR3 loop spans 19 amino acids. The ends were cut back, 1 base at V and 1 base at J, with 20 bases in the middle. The CDR3 DNA reads as TGTGCCAGCAGCCAATTAAGGGGGGCCCGGCGAGTCGCCAAAAACATTCAGTACTTC. Its protein is CASSQLRGARRVAKNIQYF.

This sequence joins TRBV5-4 and TRBJ1-2, with D perhaps matching TRBD1 (6 bases). V lost 6 bases and J lost 2, with 17 bases in between. This CDR3 is 15 amino acids long. Germline V gene sequence: CDR1 SGHNT, CDR2 YYREEE (reference sequence). In nucleotides, the CDR3 is TGTGCCAGCACCTTAGAGGGGGGGTTCAACTATGGCTACACCTTC. Translated, it gives CASTLEGGFNYGYTF.

This clone was observed a few times. The chain has TRBV19 and TRBJ2-7, with D possibly TRBD1 on 6 matching bases. CDR1 and CDR2 (germline): LNHDA, SQIVND (reference sequence). Trimming took 7 bases from V and 2 from J, leaving 12 bases between them. The CDR3 has 13 residues. CDR3 DNA sequence: TGTGCCAGTAAAAGTACAGGGACCTACGAGCAGTACTTC. It yields the protein CASKSTGTYEQYF.